Below, 9 T cell receptor beta chains from the same sample are listed, as sequenced in a study of a mutant IDH1 vaccine in newly diagnosed glioma. Noted time point: week 5, during vaccination. Vaccination used 300 ug of mutant IDH1 20-mer peptide per dose, with topical imiquimod. Their antigens are not known. Here immunoSEQ multiplex PCR was the method, and the copy in TCRdb shows in-frame clones only, minus some. The sample shows 50,000 to 70,000 clones, around 82% of them seen only once. Sequences were derived from PBMCs, sampled from a glioma patient whose treatment included an IDH1 peptide vaccine. All receptors derive from a young woman with glioma. Some clones in this sample may be carry-over from other donors' samples.

The CDR3 DNA follows: TGTGCCAGCAGTTCGGTATCCTACGAGCAGTACTTC. This gives the protein CASSSVSYEQYF. The chain recombines TRBV6-6 with TRBJ2-7; D not resolved. V dropped 4 bases and J dropped 1 base, with 5 bases sitting between them. CDR3 size: 12 residues. Germline V gene sequence: CDR1 MNHNY, CDR2 SVGAGI (reference sequence).

The chain links TRBV6-6 to TRBJ2-7, with TRBD1 identical over 7 bases. The CDR3 consists of 14 residues. V was clipped by 2 bases and J by 2 bases; unmatched bases: 3. The V gene's germline CDR1 is MNHNY and CDR2 SVGAGI (reference sequence). The CDR3 region is CASSYTGDPYEQYF. The CDR3 coding sequence is TGTGCCAGCAGTTACACAGGGGACCCCTACGAGCAGTACTTC.

Only a few counts were recorded for this clone. The chain has TRBV2 and TRBJ2-1; 9 bases map to TRBD1. This CDR3 is 15 amino acids long. Germline lookup yields CDR1 SNHLY and CDR2 FYNNEI. Trimming cost V 3 bases and J 14 bases; bases outside gene matches: 14. The CDR3 region has the DNA TGTGCCAGCAGTGAGGAGGAGACAGGGGGTTTTTTTGAGTTCTTC. Its protein product is CASSEEETGGFFEFF.

The chain links TRBV28 to TRBJ1-2; possibly TRBD1 for D (5 bases). This CDR3 has 13 residues. With 4 bases removed from V and 3 bases from J, the gap between germline ends came to 9 bases. In germline, CDR1 is MDHEN, CDR2 SYDVKM. CDR3: CASSSGGDYGYTF. CDR3 in DNA: TGTGCCAGCAGTTCGGGAGGGGACTATGGCTACACCTTC.

The V call is TRBV6-6, the J call TRBJ1-6, with a tentative D call TRBD1 (5 bases). Germline assignment: CDR1 MNHNY and CDR2 SVGAGI (reference sequence). Trimming left V 10 bases short and J 7 bases short, with 17 bases between. The CDR3 covers 14 residues. In DNA form, the CDR3 reads TGTGCCATCTCAAGGGACGAGGGAAATTCACCCCTCCACTTT. Its translation is CAISRDEGNSPLHF.

The CDR3 sequence is CASRPGGVTNYGYTF. In nucleotides, the CDR3 is TGTGCCAGCAGGCCGGGGGGGGTAACTAACTATGGCTACACCTTC. The chain recombines TRBV7-2 with TRBJ1-2; weak D call: TRBD1 (5 bases). CDR1 is SGHTA and CDR2 is FQGNSA in the germline V gene. The length of the CDR3 is 15 residues. V was pared by 6 bases and J by 0 bases, with 14 bases between. The full variable domain, rest sourced from reference TRBV7-2 and TRBJ1-2, is GAGVSQSPSNKVTEKGKDVELRCDPISGHTALYWYRQSLGQGLEFLIYFQGNSAPDKSGLPSDRFSAERTGGSVSTLTIQRTQQEDSAVYLCASRPGGVTNYGYTFGSGTRLTVV.

The chain has TRBV19 and TRBJ1-1; no definite D call. CDR3 length: 14 amino acids. Trimming stripped 5 bases from V and 6 bases from J, with 16 bases between. CDR1 LNHDA and CDR2 SQIVND come from the germline V gene (reference sequence). The CDR3 DNA reads as TGTGCCAGTAGTGCAAAACTATTAGGGTCTGAAGCTTTCTTT. Translating it yields CASSAKLLGSEAFF.

CDR3 in DNA: TGCGCCAGCAGCCTCGAGCGGGAGGGCCCAGATACGCAGTATTTT. This sequence encodes CASSLEREGPDTQYF. This sequence joins TRBV4-1 and TRBJ2-3; 10 nucleotides match TRBD2. J was trimmed by 4 bases and V by 4 bases; bases with no gene match: 5. Per the germline V gene, CDR1 is MGHRA and CDR2 is YSYEKL. The CDR3 is 15 residues long.

V usage is TRBV18 and J usage is TRBJ1-4; possibly TRBD1 for D (5 bases). The CDR3 totals 16 residues. V was shortened by 1 base and J by 3 bases, with 12 bases between the two germline ends. The germline V gene has CDR1 KGHSH and CDR2 LQKENI. The CDR3 loop is CASSPRTSGANEKLFF. As DNA, the CDR3 is TGTGCCAGCTCACCACGGACAAGCGGAGCTAATGAAAAACTGTTTTTT. The full variable domain, its missing parts supplied by reference TRBV18 and TRBJ1-4, is NAGVMQNPRHLVRRRGQEARLRCSPMKGHSHVYWYRQLPEEGLKFMVYLQKENIIDESGMPKERFSAEFPKEGPSILRIQQVVRGDSAAYFCASSPRTSGANEKLFFGSGTQLSVL.